A single sample is the source of the 9 T cell receptor beta chains below, sequenced in a study of control samples from healthy donors and cancer patients. Libraries were prepared by immunoSEQ multiplex PCR; TCRdb keeps only in-frame clonotypes and omits some of them. This sample has under 150,000 clones, with around 91% found just once. The material sequenced was PBMCs. Every receptor here comes from a woman aged 50 to 65 with colorectal cancer.

The J gene is TRBJ2-7, the V gene TRBV5-4; D is perhaps TRBD1 (6 bases). V was clipped by 4 bases and J by 2 bases, with 16 bases between them. Per the germline V gene, CDR1 is SGHNT and CDR2 is YYREEE (reference sequence). The CDR3 extends over 15 amino acids. The CDR3 DNA reads TGTGCCAGCAGCCCGGATGCTAACAGGGCCTACGAGCAGTACTTC. It encodes CASSPDANRAYEQYF.

The rearrangement uses TRBV5-1 and TRBJ1-1; D is unresolved. Trimming cost V 3 bases and J 1 base, with 10 bases left between them. This CDR3 has 14 amino acids. The germline V gene has CDR1 SGHRS and CDR2 YFSETQ. The CDR3, as DNA: TGCGCCAGCAGCTCCCTCGACACGAACACTGAAGCTTTCTTT. This encodes CASSSLDTNTEAFF.

The rearrangement uses TRBV29-1 and TRBJ2-1; TRBD2 might be the D (6 bases). Deletions cut 7 bases from V and 5 bases from J, with 18 bases between. Germline-derived CDR1 and CDR2 are SQVTM and ANQGSEA. The CDR3 loop spans 14 amino acids. CDR3 DNA: TGCAGCGCCCGACTAGTGGAAACCGACAATGAGCAGTTCTTC. It is translated as CSARLVETDNEQFF.

J is TRBJ2-5 and V is TRBV5-1; perhaps TRBD1 as D (6 bases). The germline CDR1 and CDR2 sequences are SGHRS and YFSETQ. CDR3 length equals 12 residues. The germline V and J ends were trimmed by 3 bases and 7 bases, with 10 bases remaining between them. The CDR3 loop reads CASSSMGATQYF. The CDR3 DNA reads as TGCGCCAGCAGCTCCATGGGGGCGACCCAGTACTTC.

CDR3 in DNA: TGTGCCAGCAGTGATCGACGGGAAAAACTGTTTTTT. Amino acid sequence: CASSDRREKLFF. This chain connects TRBV25-1 to TRBJ1-4; D gene ambiguous. Germline CDR1 MGHDK, CDR2 SYGVNS. The CDR3 is made up of 12 amino acids. Trimming stripped 3 bases from V and 8 bases from J, with 7 bases between.

The rearrangement links TRBV2 to TRBJ2-1; D gene ambiguous. Germline V gene data show CDR1 as SNHLY and CDR2 as FYNNEI. The CDR3 is made up of 14 amino acids. The germline V and J ends were trimmed by 4 bases and 0 bases, with 7 bases remaining between them. CDR3 nucleotide sequence: TGTGCCAGCAGTGTAGGCGGCTCCTACAATGAGCAGTTCTTC. Its translation is CASSVGGSYNEQFF.

J is TRBJ2-7 and V is TRBV7-6; no firm D call. The ends were cut back, 0 bases at V and 4 bases at J, with 7 bases in the middle. CDR1 and CDR2 from the germline V gene are SGHVS and FNYEAQ. The CDR3 covers 13 residues. CDR3 nucleotides: TGTGCCAGCAGCTTAGCCCCAGAGTACGAGCAGTACTTC. It is translated as CASSLAPEYEQYF.

The genes are TRBV4-1 and TRBJ2-7; 9 bases align to TRBD2. The CDR3 consists of 16 residues. Germline values: CDR1 MGHRA, CDR2 YSYEKL. With 1 base clipped from V and 3 bases from J, the junction kept 7 bases outside the gene matches. CDR3 nucleotides: TGCGCCAGCAGCCAAGCCCCGGGACTAGCTATCTACGAGCAGTACTTC. It yields the protein CASSQAPGLAIYEQYF.

This rearrangement joins TRBV19 to TRBJ2-1; D possibly matches TRBD1 or TRBD2 (5 bases each). V was shortened by 3 bases and J by 1 base, with 16 bases between the two germline ends. CDR3 size: 17 residues. Germline assignment: CDR1 LNHDA and CDR2 SQIVND (reference sequence). As DNA, the CDR3 is TGTGCCAGTAGTATTGGGACCCAGGGACCTTCCTACAATGAGCAGTTCTTC. This translates into CASSIGTQGPSYNEQFF.